This TCR beta chain was captured in a study of T cell responses to AZD1222 COVID-19 vaccine. Turning to this clone: Antigen unknown.

General study findings and limits: Sampling captured repertoires only after the peak T cell response. Spike-specific TCR depth and breadth grew after two AZD1222 doses.

CDR3 size: 13 residues. V gave up 10 bases and J gave up 0 bases; unmatched junction bases: 4. CDR1 and CDR2 (germline): MDHEN, SYDVKM. Assay: immunoSEQ multiplex PCR; the TCRdb copy retains only in-frame clones and omits some. The data show some 280,000 clones, 90% to 95% seen once. The chain uses TRBV28 and TRBJ1-2; 8 bases map to TRBD1. The clonotype comes from an adult who received the AZD1222 COVID-19 vaccine. The sample in question was peripheral blood, obtained 28 days after the second AZD1222 dose. CDR3 DNA: TGTGCCACTAAGACAGGGGCTAACTATGGCTACACCTTC. Amino acids: CATKTGANYGYTF.